The sequence of this TCR beta chain was determined in a study of control samples from healthy donors and cancer patients. Germline CDR1 is LNHDA and CDR2 is SQIVND (reference sequence). This CDR3 contains 14 residues. V shed 1 base, J shed 3 bases, and the junction held 1 base outside the gene matches. The assay was immunoSEQ multiplex PCR, and TCRdb's table has in-frame clones only and misses some. Seen here are about 55,000 clones, 95% to 97% observed once, and the top ten hold 0.85% to 1.4%. This TCR came from a woman aged 18-30 years in good health. Sequencing was done on a sample of blood. The chain is built from TRBV19 and TRBJ2-3; 7 nucleotides match TRBD2. Here the CDR3 DNA reads TGTGCCAGTAGTATAGGCGGGGGAACAGATACGCAGTATTTT. The encoded protein is CASSIGGGTDTQYF.